Following are 24 T cell receptor beta chains from one sample sequenced in a study of T cells after yellow fever vaccination. Via MiXCR, TCRdb re-called the 5' RACE reads, giving one row per CDR3 protein. The sample records 100,000 to 150,000 distinct CDR3 sequences, approximately 16% being singletons. The source was CD8+ T cells sorted from PBMCs, collected 5 days after the yellow fever booster vaccination. The origin of the receptors is a man aged 18-30 years who received the YFV17D yellow fever vaccine.

The table lists this clonotype with a few counts. The chain joins TRBV6-5 to TRBJ2-3, with 10 bases that match TRBD2. CDR1 and CDR2 (germline): MNHEY, SVGAGI. J gave up 5 bases and V 6 bases, and 11 bases lay outside the gene matches. The CDR3 runs 16 residues. In nucleotides, the CDR3 is TGTGCCAGCAGCACCCTTAGCGGGGGGATCGGAGATACGCAGTATTTT. The encoded protein is CASSTLSGGIGDTQYF.

The chain recombines TRBV9 with TRBJ1-3, with D tentatively TRBD1 (5 bases). In germline, CDR1 is SGDLS, CDR2 YYNGEE. CDR3 length equals 14 residues. V shed 0 bases and J shed 8 bases, with 12 bases lying between them. CDR3 region: CASSVAGGTDTIYF. The CDR3 DNA reads TGTGCCAGCAGCGTAGCTGGGGGGACGGACACCATATATTTT.

This clonotype was counted between two and nine times. The rearrangement joins TRBV27 to TRBJ1-5, with a weak D call TRBD1 (5 bases). The CDR3 is 14 residues long. Trimming cost V 2 bases and J 3 bases, with 8 bases left between them. Germline V gives CDR1 MNHEY, CDR2 SMNVEV (reference sequence). As DNA, the CDR3 is TGTGCCAGCAGTTTACCAGGGCCCAATCAGCCCCAGCATTTT. Residues: CASSLPGPNQPQHF.

The gene calls are TRBV12-3 or TRBV12-4 and TRBJ1-2, with TRBD1 identical over 8 bases. The trim removed 6 bases at V and 6 bases at J, leaving 9 bases unmatched. The CDR3 spans 14 residues. The CDR3 sequence: CASSPMGQANGYTF. The CDR3 DNA reads TGTGCCAGCAGCCCTATGGGACAGGCAAATGGCTACACCTTC.

This chain joins TRBV9 and TRBJ2-5; TRBD2 agrees at 8 bases. This CDR3 is built from 14 residues. Germline CDR1 SGDLS, CDR2 YYNGEE. J gave up 5 bases and V 2 bases, and 5 bases lay outside the gene matches. CDR3 sequence (DNA): TGTGCCAGCAGCGTCTACGGGGGGGAGGAGACCCAGTACTTC. Protein product: CASSVYGGEETQYF.

This clonotype has a handful of counts. J is TRBJ2-7 and V is TRBV5-6; 10 bases are a match to TRBD1. Trimming removed 2 bases from V and 3 bases from J; junction bases left unmatched: 14. The germline gives CDR1 SGHDT, CDR2 YYEEEE. The CDR3 contains 18 residues. DNA for the CDR3: TGTGCCAGCAGCTTCCGTTTCGAGGGACAGGGGAGTTTCTACGAGCAGTACTTC. Residues: CASSFRFEGQGSFYEQYF.

This chain joins TRBV4-1 and TRBJ1-3, with 7 bases lining up with TRBD1. The length of the CDR3 is 17 residues. Losses at the gene ends were 1 base for V and 0 bases for J; bases not matched to a gene: 6. Germline V lookup: CDR1 MGHRA, CDR2 YSYEKL. CDR3 loop: CASSQVWDSLSGNTIYF. The CDR3 coding sequence is TGCGCCAGCAGCCAAGTGTGGGACAGCCTCTCTGGAAACACCATATATTTT.

This sequence joins TRBV11-2 and TRBJ1-5; 8 nucleotides align to TRBD1. Losses at the gene ends were 1 base for V and 4 bases for J; bases not matched to a gene: 3. Germline V CDR1 and CDR2: SGHAT, FQNNGV. The CDR3 has 15 residues. The CDR3 DNA reads as TGTGCCAGCAGCTTAGGTACAGGGGGAAATCAGCCCCAGCATTTT. Protein product: CASSLGTGGNQPQHF.

The gene calls are TRBV18 and TRBJ1-5; D is ambiguous. V lost 6 bases and J 3 bases, leaving 12 bases between the germline ends. This CDR3 has 14 amino acids. Germline CDR1 is KGHSH and CDR2 is LQKENI. The CDR3 loop is CASSTGRANQPQHF. In DNA, the CDR3 is TGTGCCAGCTCCACGGGCCGTGCCAATCAGCCCCAGCATTTT.

This chain connects TRBV6-4 to TRBJ2-2; D is unresolved. The CDR3 has 13 amino acids. Germline CDR1 is MRHNA and CDR2 is SNTAGT. V was clipped by 2 bases and J by 3 bases, with 4 bases between them. The chain's CDR3 is CASSDRHTGELFF. The CDR3 DNA sequence: TGTGCCAGCAGTGACCGACACACCGGGGAGCTGTTTTTT.

This chain connects TRBV5-5 to TRBJ2-1; 9 bases agree with TRBD1. Unmatched junction bases numbered 12, after V lost 6 bases and J lost 8 bases. The V gene's germline CDR1 is SGHKS and CDR2 YYEKEE (reference sequence). The CDR3 runs to 15 residues. The CDR3 DNA follows: TGTGCCAGCACCTCGGGACAGGGAGGTATCGATGAGCAGTTCTTC. Its translation is CASTSGQGGIDEQFF.

This chain connects TRBV5-5 to TRBJ1-5; D is ambiguous. The germline gives CDR1 SGHKS, CDR2 YYEKEE (reference sequence). Trimming removed 2 bases at V and 1 base at J, with 10 bases between. This CDR3 comprises 15 residues. CDR3 in DNA: TGTGCCAGCAGCTTCGGGCAGGTCAGCAATCAGCCCCAGCATTTT. It codes for CASSFGQVSNQPQHF.

The chain is built from TRBV13 and TRBJ2-7, with D perhaps TRBD1 (6 bases). Deletions cut 5 bases from V and 1 base from J, with 12 bases between. Per the germline V gene, CDR1 is PRHDT and CDR2 is FYEKMQ (reference sequence). This CDR3 contains 14 residues. CDR3 amino acids: CASSPQGRSYEQYF. For the CDR3, the DNA is TGTGCCAGCAGCCCCCAGGGGCGTTCCTACGAGCAGTACTTC.

This clonotype was observed a handful of times. J is TRBJ1-1 and V is TRBV5-1; D not resolved. Germline values: CDR1 SGHRS, CDR2 YFSETQ. CDR3 length: 14 amino acids. The germline V and J ends were trimmed by 8 bases and 0 bases, with 14 bases remaining between them. CDR3 sequence (DNA): TGCGCCAGTTCGGGAAGCAATCTGAACACTGAAGCTTTCTTT. It translates to CASSGSNLNTEAFF.

A few counts support this clonotype. Here the CDR3 reads CASSQGRGVNEQFF. The CDR3 DNA reads as TGCGCCAGCAGCCAGGGGCGGGGGGTGAATGAGCAGTTCTTC. V is TRBV4-1 and J is TRBJ2-1; TRBD2 matches at 8 bases. Germline V gene sequence: CDR1 MGHRA, CDR2 YSYEKL. CDR3 length: 14 amino acids. Unmatched junction bases numbered 5, after V lost 3 bases and J lost 7 bases.

The table lists this clonotype with a few counts. The genes are TRBV6-1 and TRBJ2-5; unclear D gene. The germline gives CDR1 MNHNS, CDR2 SASEGT. The V end lost 1 base, the J end lost 1 base, and 10 bases lay between the germline ends. The CDR3 sequence is 15 residues long. CDR3 DNA: TGTGCCAGCAGTGAAGGTCAGGCGGTCCAAGAGACCCAGTACTTC. Translation: CASSEGQAVQETQYF.

This clonotype was observed a few times. The chain recombines TRBV5-1 with TRBJ1-2; no clear D gene. The V end was cut by 2 bases, the J end by 9 bases, with 11 bases between. Germline V lookup: CDR1 SGHRS, CDR2 YFSETQ. This CDR3 region has 12 residues. The CDR3 reads CASSFRGLSYTF. The CDR3 bases are TGCGCCAGCAGCTTCCGCGGGCTGAGCTACACCTTC.

This clonotype turned up a few times. The CDR3 DNA reads as TGTGCCAGCAGCTTAACTCTAGGGGACCCTGAAGCTTTCTTT. Its protein is CASSLTLGDPEAFF. J is TRBJ1-1 and V is TRBV7-3; a weak D match, TRBD1 (5 bases). The germline gives CDR1 SGHTA, CDR2 FQGTGA. The CDR3 runs 14 residues. Trimming took off 0 bases at V and 6 bases at J, with 11 bases between the two ends. The complete variable domain, with remaining parts taken from reference TRBV7-3 and TRBJ1-1, reads GAGVSQTPSNKVTEKGKYVELRCDPISGHTALYWYRQSLGQGPEFLIYFQGTGAADDSGLPNDRFFAVRPEGSVSTLKIQRTERGDSAVYLCASSLTLGDPEAFFGQGTRLTVV.

This clonotype appeared a single time. V and J are TRBV4-3 and TRBJ2-7, with 8 bases lining up with TRBD1. The CDR3 sequence is 15 residues long. Looked up from germline, CDR1 is LGHNA and CDR2 is YSLEER. Germline trimming cut 0 bases from V and 4 bases from J; bases unmatched to any gene: 5. CDR3 DNA: TGCGCCAGCAGCCAAGATACAGGGGGGTGGTACGAGCAGTACTTC. It yields the protein CASSQDTGGWYEQYF.

This clonotype was found a few times. The genes are TRBV6-2 or TRBV6-3 and TRBJ1-5, with D uncertain. Germline V gene sequence: CDR1 MNHEY, CDR2 SVGEGT. V dropped 2 bases and J dropped 7 bases, with 12 bases sitting between them. CDR3 length equals 14 residues. The CDR3 loop is CASSYGQGIQPQHF. CDR3 bases: TGTGCCAGCAGTTACGGTCAAGGAATCCAGCCCCAGCATTTT.

The chain couples TRBV7-9 to TRBJ1-6, with 8 bases identical to TRBD1. Germline V gene data show CDR1 as SEHNR and CDR2 as FQNEAQ (reference sequence). There are 15 residues in the CDR3. Germline trimming cut 4 bases from V and 9 bases from J; bases unmatched to any gene: 8. This chain's CDR3 is CASSSKDRASSPLHF. The CDR3 DNA reads TGTGCCAGCAGCTCCAAGGACAGGGCTAGTTCACCCCTCCACTTT.

The chain joins TRBV7-9 to TRBJ2-1; 10 bases are a match to TRBD2. Germline CDR1 is SEHNR and CDR2 is FQNEAQ (reference sequence). Trimming removed 4 bases from V and 8 bases from J; junction bases left unmatched: 5. The CDR3 is 14 amino acids. CDR3 DNA: TGTGCCAGCAGCTCGGGACTAGCGTTACATGAGCAGTTCTTC. Its translation is CASSSGLALHEQFF.

The chain recombines TRBV5-1 with TRBJ2-5; tentatively, D is TRBD2 (5 bases). CDR1 and CDR2 from the germline V gene are SGHRS and YFSETQ. The CDR3 extends over 11 amino acids. V lost 7 bases to trimming and J lost 11 bases, with 15 bases between them. CDR3 nucleotide sequence: TGCGCCAGCTTCAAGGGAGCGGTTCAGTACTTC. This encodes CASFKGAVQYF.

In its sample, this clonotype was seen a few times. This rearrangement joins TRBV3-1 to TRBJ2-1, with D perhaps TRBD2 (6 bases). Per germline, CDR1 LGHDT and CDR2 YNNKEL (reference sequence). The CDR3 is 17 amino acids. Trimming removed 0 bases at V and 1 base at J, with 13 bases between. In DNA, the CDR3 is TGTGCCAGCAGCCAAGAGGCAGGGAGGAGGTCCTACAATGAGCAGTTCTTC. This codes for CASSQEAGRRSYNEQFF.